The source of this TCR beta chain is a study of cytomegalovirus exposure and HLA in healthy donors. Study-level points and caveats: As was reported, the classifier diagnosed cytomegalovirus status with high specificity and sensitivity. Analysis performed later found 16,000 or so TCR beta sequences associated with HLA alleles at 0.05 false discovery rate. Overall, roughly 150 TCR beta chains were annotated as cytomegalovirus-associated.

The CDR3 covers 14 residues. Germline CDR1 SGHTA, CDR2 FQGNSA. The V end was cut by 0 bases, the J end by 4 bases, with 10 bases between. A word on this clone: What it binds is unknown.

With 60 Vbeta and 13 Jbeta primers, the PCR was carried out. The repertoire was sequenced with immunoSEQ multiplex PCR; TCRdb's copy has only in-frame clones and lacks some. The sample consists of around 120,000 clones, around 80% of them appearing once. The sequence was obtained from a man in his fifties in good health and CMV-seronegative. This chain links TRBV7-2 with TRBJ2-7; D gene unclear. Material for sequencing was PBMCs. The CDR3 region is CASSLALAPYEQYF. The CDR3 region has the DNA TGTGCCAGCAGCTTAGCGCTGGCACCGTACGAGCAGTACTTC.